The clone carrying this T cell receptor beta chain was seen only a few times. Its specificity is not known. The sample comes from a study of beta chain features in type 1 diabetes. The study reverse transcribed the entire isolated RNA, so it sequenced expressed TCRB transcripts. This table comes from immunoSEQ multiplex PCR, and its TCRdb copy is limited to in-frame clones, with some not included. This table holds hundreds of thousands of clones, 9.6% found once. CD45RO/CCR7/CD25/CD127/CD95/CD27 separated CD4+ naive, central memory, regulatory and stem cell-like memory cells by sorting. The purity of all sorted populations exceeded 95%. General observations from the study: Among patients, naive, central memory and Treg TCRB repertoires appeared more similar than among healthy donors.

V trimming: 3 bases; J trimming: 3 bases; junction bases outside the gene matches: 17. The CDR3 has 19 amino acids. CDR1 MGHRA and CDR2 YSYEKL come from the germline V gene. Source material: naive CD4+ T cells from blood. This chain links TRBV4-1 with TRBJ2-1; 7 nucleotides line up with TRBD1. The origin of this receptor is a woman aged 18-29 years in good health. This chain's CDR3 is CASSHDRDAAIQYYNEQFF. The CDR3 DNA reads TGCGCCAGCAGCCACGACAGGGACGCCGCTATCCAATACTACAATGAGCAGTTCTTC.